This TCR beta chain was recorded in a study of T cell responses to AZD1222 COVID-19 vaccine. Regarding the study as a whole: The repertoires were collected only after the peak T cell response.

Using immunoSEQ multiplex PCR, the repertoire was profiled, and TCRdb retains in-frame clones only, with some absent. The sample has 130,000 or so clones; about 89% are singletons. In the case of this clone: Its matching antigen is unknown.

The germline CDR1 and CDR2 sequences are SGHRS and YFSETQ. The V and J ends lost 4 bases and 5 bases, in that order; junction bases with no gene match: 3. The CDR3 loop spans 14 amino acids. This receptor was obtained from an adult who received the MenACWY meningococcal vaccine as a control. Sequences were derived from peripheral blood, sampled 28 days after the second dose of the MenACWY control vaccine. The gene calls are TRBV5-1 and TRBJ2-1, with 10 positions matching TRBD1. The CDR3 sequence is CASSQGTGDNEQFF. The CDR3 nucleotides are TGCGCCAGCAGCCAGGGGACAGGGGACAATGAGCAGTTCTTC.